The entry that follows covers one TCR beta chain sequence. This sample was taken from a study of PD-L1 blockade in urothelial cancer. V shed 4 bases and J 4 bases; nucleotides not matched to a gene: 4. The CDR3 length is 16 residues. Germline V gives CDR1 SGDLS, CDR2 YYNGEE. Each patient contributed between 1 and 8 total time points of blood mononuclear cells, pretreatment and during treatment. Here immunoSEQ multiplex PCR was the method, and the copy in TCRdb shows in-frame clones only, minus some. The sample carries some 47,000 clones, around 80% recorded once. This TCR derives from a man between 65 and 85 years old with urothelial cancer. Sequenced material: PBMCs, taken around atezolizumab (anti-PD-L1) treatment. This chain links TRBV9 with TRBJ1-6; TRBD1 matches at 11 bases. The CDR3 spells CASSLGQGGYNSPLHF. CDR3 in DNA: TGTGCCAGCAGCCTGGGACAGGGGGGATATAATTCACCCCTCCACTTT. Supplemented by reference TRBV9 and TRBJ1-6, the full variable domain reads DSGVTQTPKHLITATGQRVTLRCSPRSGDLSVYWYQQSLDQGLQFLIQYYNGEERAKGNILERFSAQQFPDLHSELNLSSLELGDSALYFCASSLGQGGYNSPLHFGNGTRLTVT.